A selection of T cell receptor beta chains follows, all from one sample in a study of beta chain features in type 1 diabetes. Produced via immunoSEQ multiplex PCR; TCRdb's table is partial and in-frame only. The repertoire holds 110,000 to 150,000 clones, with around a tenth as singletons. What was sequenced was central memory CD4+ T cells from blood. Receptor source: a man in his late teens or twenties in good health. CDR3s include the opening cysteine and the closing phenylalanine or tryptophan. A D gene is named only where the DNA matches it firmly. Clone size is not always given. Where it is, it says once, few, many or a class for expanded clones.

V gene: TRBV6-5; D gene: TRBD1; J gene: TRBJ1-2; clone size: few; CDR3 DNA: TGTGCCAGCAGTCAGGGGACAGCCGGGAACTATGGCTACACCTTC; CDR3 protein: CASSQGTAGNYGYTF
V gene: TRBV5-4; D gene: TRBD1; J gene: TRBJ1-6; clone size: .; CDR3 DNA: TGTGCCAGCAGCTTGGGCGACAGGGGGTCCCGAAATTCACCCCTCCACTTT; CDR3 protein: CASSLGDRGSRNSPLHF
V gene: TRBV7-2; D gene: .; J gene: TRBJ1-4; clone size: few; CDR3 DNA: TGTGCCAGCAGCCAAAACACGGGAGAAAAACTGTTTTTT; CDR3 protein: CASSQNTGEKLFF
V gene: TRBV7-8; D gene: .; J gene: TRBJ2-4; clone size: few; CDR3 DNA: TGTGCCAGCAGCTTACACTATCAGGACACGGCCAAAAACATTCAGTACTTC; CDR3 protein: CASSLHYQDTAKNIQYF
V gene: TRBV30; D gene: TRBD1; J gene: TRBJ1-2; clone size: few; CDR3 DNA: TGTGCCTGGAGTGTGCAGGGGGCGCGAGGCTACACCTTC; CDR3 protein: CAWSVQGARGYTF
V gene: TRBV23-1; D gene: .; J gene: TRBJ2-5; clone size: .; CDR3 DNA: TGCGCCAGCAGTCAAATGAGGAGGCTCCAGGGGGAGACCCAGTACTTC; CDR3 protein: CASSQMRRLQGETQYF
V gene: TRBV30; D gene: .; J gene: TRBJ1-3; clone size: .; CDR3 DNA: TGTGCCTGGAGTAGGGGTGGAAACACCATATATTTT; CDR3 protein: CAWSRGGNTIYF
V gene: TRBV9; D gene: .; J gene: TRBJ2-3; clone size: .; CDR3 DNA: TGTGCCAGCAGCGACTCCACGCGAGCGACTACGCAGTATTTT; CDR3 protein: CASSDSTRATTQYF
V gene: TRBV6-5; D gene: .; J gene: TRBJ2-2; clone size: few; CDR3 DNA: TGTGCCAGCAGTGGACAGAGCCCCCCCACCGGGGAGCTGTTTTTT; CDR3 protein: CASSGQSPPTGELFF
V gene: TRBV7-2; D gene: .; J gene: TRBJ1-5; clone size: .; CDR3 DNA: TGTGCCAGCAGCTTGGGGCGTTATAGCAATCAGCCCCAGCATTTT; CDR3 protein: CASSLGRYSNQPQHF
V gene: TRBV27; D gene: TRBD2; J gene: TRBJ2-3; clone size: few; CDR3 DNA: TGTGCCAGCAGTTTAACCCTAGCGGGGGGGCTGGGTACGCAGTATTTT; CDR3 protein: CASSLTLAGGLGTQYF
V gene: TRBV19; D gene: TRBD1; J gene: TRBJ1-6; clone size: .; CDR3 DNA: TGTGCCAGTGCGGGACAGGTGAATTCACCCCTCCACTTT; CDR3 protein: CASAGQVNSPLHF
V gene: TRBV2; D gene: .; J gene: TRBJ2-7; clone size: .; CDR3 DNA: TGTGCCAGCAGTGAGGGTTGGGGCAGGATCTACGAGCAGTACTTC; CDR3 protein: CASSEGWGRIYEQYF
V gene: TRBV2; D gene: .; J gene: TRBJ2-1; clone size: few; CDR3 DNA: TGTGCCAGCCTCGGGGGAAGGACAAGGCAGTTCTTC; CDR3 protein: CASLGGRTRQFF
V gene: TRBV6-5; D gene: .; J gene: TRBJ1-1; clone size: .; CDR3 DNA: TGTGCCAGCAGTTACAACGGCCGGGACACTGAAGCTTTCTTT; CDR3 protein: CASSYNGRDTEAFF
V gene: TRBV19; D gene: TRBD1; J gene: TRBJ2-7; clone size: few; CDR3 DNA: TGTGCCAGTAGTTTCCGGGACAGAACCTACGAGCAGTACTTC; CDR3 protein: CASSFRDRTYEQYF
V gene: TRBV6-5; D gene: TRBD2; J gene: TRBJ2-7; clone size: .; CDR3 DNA: TGTGCCAGCAGAACTTCTAGCGGGGGATTCTACGAGCAGTACTTC; CDR3 protein: CASRTSSGGFYEQYF
V gene: TRBV18; D gene: .; J gene: TRBJ2-7; clone size: few; CDR3 DNA: TGTGCCAGCTCATACACAGGGGGGGACTCCTACGAGCAGTACTTC; CDR3 protein: CASSYTGGDSYEQYF
V gene: TRBV7-6; D gene: TRBD2; J gene: TRBJ2-5; clone size: .; CDR3 DNA: TGTGCCAGCAGCGTCATAGCGGGGAACGTGGGAGAGACCCAGTACTTC; CDR3 protein: CASSVIAGNVGETQYF
V gene: TRBV9; D gene: .; J gene: TRBJ2-2; clone size: few; CDR3 DNA: TGTGCCAGCAGCTCTAGGGGGTCGAACACCGGGGAGCTGTTTTTT; CDR3 protein: CASSSRGSNTGELFF
V gene: TRBV19; D gene: .; J gene: TRBJ2-5; clone size: few; CDR3 DNA: TGTGCCAGTAGTTGGAGCGGAGAGACCCAGTACTTC; CDR3 protein: CASSWSGETQYF
V gene: TRBV2; D gene: .; J gene: TRBJ1-5; clone size: .; CDR3 DNA: TGTGCCAGCAGTGAGGGGGGTCCAGGGAGCAATCAGCCCCAGCATTTT; CDR3 protein: CASSEGGPGSNQPQHF
V gene: TRBV19; D gene: TRBD1; J gene: TRBJ1-1; clone size: .; CDR3 DNA: TGTGCCAGTAGTACCGGGACAGGGCAATGGGGTTTCTTT; CDR3 protein: CASSTGTGQWGFF
V gene: TRBV16; D gene: .; J gene: TRBJ2-7; clone size: .; CDR3 DNA: TGTGCCAGCAGCCAGGAGACGCGGAGCTCCTACGAGCAGTACTTC; CDR3 protein: CASSQETRSSYEQYF
V gene: TRBV6-1; D gene: TRBD1; J gene: TRBJ2-7; clone size: few; CDR3 DNA: TGTGCCAGCTCATCACTTACAGGGGCCGAGCAGTACTTC; CDR3 protein: CASSSLTGAEQYF
V gene: TRBV4-2; D gene: .; J gene: TRBJ1-1; clone size: few; CDR3 DNA: TGTGCCAGCAGCCAAGGGCAACAGATGAACACTGAAGCTTTCTTT; CDR3 protein: CASSQGQQMNTEAFF
V gene: TRBV11-3; D gene: .; J gene: TRBJ2-3; clone size: once; CDR3 DNA: TGTGCCAGCAGCTACGACTCCCTCACAGATACGCAGTATTTT; CDR3 protein: CASSYDSLTDTQYF
V gene: TRBV6-5; D gene: TRBD1; J gene: TRBJ1-6; clone size: .; CDR3 DNA: TGTGCCAGCAGTTACTTTCCGGGACAGAATTCACCCCTCCACTTT; CDR3 protein: CASSYFPGQNSPLHF
V gene: TRBV5-1; D gene: .; J gene: TRBJ2-7; clone size: few; CDR3 DNA: TGCGCCAGCAGCGAGCAGGGGGGTGAGCAGTACTTC; CDR3 protein: CASSEQGGEQYF
V gene: TRBV14; D gene: .; J gene: TRBJ2-4; clone size: .; CDR3 DNA: TGTGCCAGCAGCCAAGATAGCGTTTCGTTCTCCCGAAACATTCAGTACTTC; CDR3 protein: CASSQDSVSFSRNIQYF
V gene: TRBV6-6; D gene: TRBD1; J gene: TRBJ1-5; clone size: .; CDR3 DNA: TGTGCCAGCAGCGGACAGGGCAGTCATCAGCCCCAGCATTTT; CDR3 protein: CASSGQGSHQPQHF